This T cell receptor beta chain appears in the sequencing data of a study of technical replicates of blood from several donors. The V gene end was trimmed by 3 bases and the J gene end by 2 bases; junction bases not matched to a gene: 11. The V gene's germline CDR1 is SGHTA and CDR2 FQGTGA. The CDR3 runs 20 residues. Method: immunoSEQ multiplex PCR; TCRdb's copy keeps in-frame clones and lacks some. This sample has almost 55,000 clones, with around 94% found just once. V usage is TRBV7-3 and J usage is TRBJ2-1, with 15 bases matching TRBD2. The TCR originated in a human donor in good health. Sequenced material: T cells isolated from PBMCs. The DNA for the CDR3 is TGTGCCAGCAGCTTGATGGGACTAGCGGGGGGCCCCGGCCCCTACAATGAGCAGTTCTTC. Protein sequence: CASSLMGLAGGPGPYNEQFF. Looking up the rest from reference TRBV7-3 and TRBJ2-1 gives the full variable domain: GAGVSQTPSNKVTEKGKYVELRCDPISGHTALYWYRQSLGQGPEFLIYFQGTGAADDSGLPNDRFFAVRPEGSVSTLKIQRTERGDSAVYLCASSLMGLAGGPGPYNEQFFGPGTRLTVL.